These 30 T cell receptor delta chains were all obtained from the same sample, sequenced in a study of Vδ1+ human thymocytes. The template was reverse-transcribed extracted RNA. Multiplex PCR used pooled V-gene forward primers and a constant-region reverse primer to amplify CDR3s. TCRdb re-called the multiplex PCR reads using CATT. The sample has about 55,000 delta-chain clones, about 16% seen once. Their antigens are not known. Broader study findings: Thymic TRG and TRD repertoires appeared highly polyclonal, with Gaussian CDR3 length distributions.

Sequencing was done on a sample of Vdelta1+ gamma-delta thymocytes from the thymus. The subset here: FACS-sorted CD3+ TCRalphabeta- TCRVdelta1+ TCRVdelta2- thymocytes. The receptor source for this set is a boy under two years old who had congenital heart surgery.

The chain employs TRDV1 and TRDJ1, with 11 bases that match TRDD3. CDR1 and CDR2 from the germline V gene are TSWWSYY and QGS. The CDR3 is 18 amino acids. The ends lost 4 bases at V and 0 bases at J; junction bases unmatched: 10. The CDR3 coding sequence is TGTGCTCTTGGGGGAACTTCTGGGGGATACTTGTACACCGATAAACTCATCTTT. It codes for CALGGTSGGYLYTDKLIF.

This clone turned up a few times. The chain uses TRDV1 and TRDJ1, with TRDD3 matching over 8 bases. V trimming: 4 bases; J trimming: 7 bases; junction bases outside the gene matches: 20. The germline V gene has CDR1 TSWWSYY and CDR2 QGS. CDR3 size: 18 residues. The CDR3: CALGVTIKPVLGAVKLIF. CDR3 in DNA: TGTGCTCTTGGGGTCACCATCAAACCCGTACTGGGGGCCGTTAAACTCATCTTT.

As for this clone: Germline is not matched at one junction end, which may reflect a read error. The gene calls are TRDV1 and TRDJ1, with TRDD3 identical over 11 bases. This CDR3 is built from 21 residues. Germline V lookup: CDR1 TSWWSYY, CDR2 QGS. CDR3 bases: TGTGCTCTTGGGGAACTGGGCGACTGGGGGATAAGTCCCCGGCACACCGATAAACTTATCTTT. Protein product: CALGELGDWGISPRHTDKLIF.

This clone was found a few times. The V call is TRDV1, the J call TRDJ1, with 13 positions matching TRDD3. Germline values: CDR1 TSWWSYY, CDR2 QGS. The V gene end was trimmed by 4 bases and the J gene end by 4 bases; junction bases not matched to a gene: 21. This CDR3 region has 21 residues. The chain's CDR3 is CALGAPESAYDWGIRCDKLIF. The CDR3 nucleotides are TGTGCTCTTGGGGCCCCTGAATCGGCCTACGACTGGGGGATACGCTGCGATAAACTCATCTTT.

The gene calls are TRDV1 and TRDJ1, with D tentatively TRDD3 (8 bases). The V end was cut by 3 bases, the J end by 3 bases, with 29 bases between. This CDR3 has 20 amino acids. Per germline, CDR1 TSWWSYY and CDR2 QGS. The CDR3 DNA sequence: TGTGCTCTTGGGGATCCCCCCTTTCCTACACGGGGGGATAGCTCCGATAAACTCATCTTT. Translating it yields CALGDPPFPTRGDSSDKLIF.

In its sample, this clone was seen a few times. This chain joins TRDV1 and TRDJ1; 11 nucleotides match TRDD3. The CDR3 has 21 residues. Per the germline V gene, CDR1 is TSWWSYY and CDR2 is QGS. J lost 3 bases, V lost 1 base, and 19 bases had no gene match. The CDR3 protein is CALGERYPFLNYWGISDKLIF. CDR3 nucleotides: TGTGCTCTTGGGGAACGCTATCCTTTCCTGAATTACTGGGGGATATCCGATAAACTCATCTTT.

This clone was seen a single time. One junction end disagrees with the germline gene, perhaps due to a read error. The chain joins TRDV1 to TRDJ1; D remains ambiguous. CDR1 and CDR2 from the germline V gene are TSWWSYY and QGS. This CDR3 spans 18 amino acids. CDR3 nucleotide sequence: TGTGCTCTTGGGGGCACGAGGCCGAAGCGGGCCGTCATCGATAAACTCATCTTC. Translation gives CALGGTRPKRAVIDKLIF.

This clone was detected only a few times. V and J are TRDV1 and TRDJ1; no definite D call. Germline values: CDR1 TSWWSYY, CDR2 QGS. The ends were cut back, 3 bases at V and 0 bases at J, with 8 bases in the middle. CDR3 length: 14 amino acids. CDR3 amino acids: CALGDLLYTDKLIF. In DNA form, the CDR3 reads TGTGCTCTTGGGGACCTCTTGTACACCGATAAACTCATCTTT.

The chain employs TRDV1 and TRDJ1; 11 bases are shared with TRDD3. The J segment lost 1 base and the V segment lost 6 bases, leaving 28 bases of the junction unmatched. There are 23 residues in the CDR3. CDR1 and CDR2 from the germline V gene are TSWWSYY and QGS. Written as DNA, the CDR3 is TGTGCTCTTGGAATTTCCCTCGTGGGGGATACGCTCCCCCTGGGACCAATCACCGATAAACTCATCTTT. As protein: CALGISLVGDTLPLGPITDKLIF.

The table lists this clone with a few counts. The chain uses TRDV1 and TRDJ1; 9 nucleotides align to TRDD3. The trim removed 3 bases at V and 0 bases at J, leaving 23 bases unmatched. Germline V lookup: CDR1 TSWWSYY, CDR2 QGS. The CDR3 contains 22 residues. CDR3 DNA: TGTGCTCTTGGGGAGTCCGTCGAGATACTGACTGGGGGACGGACGTACACCGATAAACTCATCTTT. Its translation: CALGESVEILTGGRTYTDKLIF.

This clone was observed a handful of times. The chain recombines TRDV1 with TRDJ1; the D is unclear. V lost 1 base, J lost 1 base, and 10 bases lay in between. This CDR3 spans 15 amino acids. The germline V gene has CDR1 TSWWSYY and CDR2 QGS. The CDR3 DNA is TGTGCTCTTGGGGAACGGTCCCTCTTCACCGATAAACTCATCTTT. Translating it yields CALGERSLFTDKLIF.

This clone has a single count. The chain joins TRDV1 to TRDJ1; 8 nucleotides agree with TRDD3. Germline V gene lookup returns CDR1 TSWWSYY and CDR2 QGS. CDR3 size: 24 residues. The trim removed 6 bases at V and 0 bases at J, leaving 33 bases unmatched. The CDR3 here is CALGRNLFLYRTGGGTEYTDKLIF. Written as DNA, the CDR3 is TGTGCTCTTGGTCGTAACCTTTTCCTATACCGTACTGGGGGGGGGACTGAGTACACCGATAAACTCATCTTT.

The chain is built from TRDV1 and TRDJ1; D uncertain. Trimming left V 1 base short and J 0 bases short, with 24 bases between. The germline gives CDR1 TSWWSYY, CDR2 QGS. CDR3 length equals 20 residues. The CDR3 nucleotides are TGTGCTCTTGGGGAACCCGTCCCCCTAGGCCAACTACCGGACACCGATAAACTCATCTTT. Protein sequence: CALGEPVPLGQLPDTDKLIF.

Only a few counts were recorded for this clone. The rearrangement joins TRDV1 to TRDJ1, with D possibly TRDD3 on 5 matching bases. Trimming took 1 base from V and 0 from J, leaving 12 bases between them. Germline V gives CDR1 TSWWSYY, CDR2 QGS. The CDR3 spans 16 residues. DNA for the CDR3: TGTGCTCTTGGGGAACCGGGGGTCCGGTACACCGATAAACTCATCTTT. Encoded protein: CALGEPGVRYTDKLIF.

This clone has more than one count but fewer than ten. This chain links TRDV1 with TRDJ1; TRDD2 aligns across 7 bases. This CDR3 comprises 22 residues. Germline assignment: CDR1 TSWWSYY and CDR2 QGS. Unmatched junction bases numbered 26, after V lost 1 base and J lost 3 bases. The CDR3 DNA is TGTGCTCTTGGGGAACATCATGGTTCCGCAATTCCTACGACTCATGAGGCCGATAAACTCATCTTT. Protein: CALGEHHGSAIPTTHEADKLIF.

This chain joins TRDV1 and TRDJ1, with 10 bases aligning to TRDD3. This CDR3 contains 16 residues. Trimming at V came to 2 bases and at J to 0 bases, leaving 3 bases not matched to a gene. Per germline, CDR1 TSWWSYY and CDR2 QGS. The CDR3 loop is CALGEDTGGYTDKLIF. DNA of the CDR3: TGTGCTCTTGGGGAAGATACTGGGGGATACACCGATAAACTCATCTTT.

V gene TRDV1 combines with J gene TRDJ1, with TRDD3 matching over 7 bases. Germline V gene sequence: CDR1 TSWWSYY, CDR2 QGS. CDR3 length: 19 residues. Trimming removed 2 bases from V and 5 bases from J; junction bases left unmatched: 20. In DNA, the CDR3 is TGTGCTCTTGGGGAAGCCCGCCTCCGAGTACTGGGGAGACAAGATAAACTCATCTTT. This codes for CALGEARLRVLGRQDKLIF.

The sample holds a few counts of this clone. The V and J genes are TRDV1 and TRDJ1, with 9 bases fitting TRDD2. With 5 bases clipped from V and 1 base from J, the junction kept 29 bases outside the gene matches. The CDR3 contains 23 residues. Germline CDR1 and CDR2: TSWWSYY and QGS. Here the CDR3 DNA reads TGTGCTCTTGGGTCACCCCTTCCTACGCGGCGTATCGGGATAGAGGCATTCACCGATAAACTCATCTTT. Its protein product is CALGSPLPTRRIGIEAFTDKLIF.

This clone ranks as medium-sized (0.01 to 0.1%). Other DNA variants within this sample encode the same CDR3. This rearrangement joins TRDV2 to TRDJ1, with D perhaps matching TRDD3 (5 bases). This CDR3 region has 13 residues. The V gene's germline CDR1 is GEAIGNYY and CDR2 EKD. V dropped 5 bases and J dropped 0 bases, with 9 bases sitting between them. CDR3 loop: CACGLGNTDKLIF. The CDR3, as DNA: TGTGCCTGTGGGCTGGGAAACACCGATAAACTCATCTTT.

Only a few counts were recorded for this clone. The V call is TRDV1, the J call TRDJ1; D remains unclear. CDR1 and CDR2 (germline): TSWWSYY, QGS. This CDR3 is built from 22 residues. V was trimmed by 2 bases and J by 0 bases, leaving 31 bases between them. The CDR3 protein is CALGEGPLPALWMVRYTDKLIF. Written as DNA, the CDR3 is TGTGCTCTTGGGGAAGGACCATTACCCGCCTTGTGGATGGTCCGTTACACCGATAAACTCATCTTT.

The sample holds a few counts of this clone. The chain combines TRDV1 with TRDJ1; TRDD3 agrees at 11 bases. The CDR3 is made up of 21 amino acids. Germline V CDR1 and CDR2: TSWWSYY, QGS. The V and J ends lost 4 bases and 0 bases, in that order; junction bases with no gene match: 19. The CDR3: CALGAFLHGWGILADTDKLIF. Written as DNA, the CDR3 is TGTGCTCTTGGGGCCTTCCTCCACGGCTGGGGGATACTTGCCGACACCGATAAACTCATCTTT.

V and J are TRDV1 and TRDJ1, with 8 bases aligning to TRDD3. The CDR3 is 16 residues long. V lost 1 base to trimming and J lost 3 bases; unmatched junction nucleotides: 7. Germline V gene sequence: CDR1 TSWWSYY, CDR2 QGS. CDR3 in DNA: TGTGCTCTTGGGGAACCTAGTACTGGGGGCCCCGATAAACTCATCTTT. Amino acids: CALGEPSTGGPDKLIF.

The V gene is TRDV1, the J gene TRDJ1, with D perhaps TRDD3 (8 bases). There are 18 residues in the CDR3. In germline, CDR1 is TSWWSYY, CDR2 QGS. Between the trimmed V and J ends, which lost 4 bases and 0 bases, there was a span of 21 bases. CDR3 in amino acids: CALGVSYFNGGYTDKLIF. The CDR3 region has the DNA TGTGCTCTTGGGGTTTCCTACTTTAATGGGGGATACACCGATAAACTCATCTTT.

The table lists this clone with a few counts. The chain employs TRDV1 and TRDJ1; TRDD3 matches at 8 bases. Germline-derived CDR1 and CDR2 are TSWWSYY and QGS. This CDR3 has 21 residues. With V trimmed by 4 bases and J by 0 bases, 22 bases remained unmatched. CDR3 region: CALGGKVPFPTGGLYTDKLIF. As DNA, the CDR3 is TGTGCTCTTGGGGGGAAGGTACCCTTCCCGACTGGGGGCTTGTACACCGATAAACTCATCTTT.

The V gene is TRDV1, the J gene TRDJ1; perhaps TRDD3 as D (5 bases). This CDR3 spans 16 amino acids. Germline CDR1 reads TSWWSYY; CDR2 reads QGS. Trimming left V 2 bases short and J 2 bases short, with 15 bases between. The CDR3 here is CALGESPTYGTDKLIF. The CDR3, as DNA: TGTGCTCTTGGGGAATCCCCAACATACGGGACCGATAAACTCATCTTT.

A few counts support this clone. The chain uses TRDV1 and TRDJ1, with unresolved D. Per the germline V gene, CDR1 is TSWWSYY and CDR2 is QGS. V was shortened by 0 bases and J by 1 base, with 12 bases between the two germline ends. The CDR3 totals 16 residues. CDR3 region: CALGELPLESTDKLIF. The CDR3 DNA follows: TGTGCTCTTGGGGAACTGCCCCTTGAATCCACCGATAAACTCATCTTT.

J is TRDJ1 and V is TRDV1, with 10 bases aligning to TRDD3. CDR1 is TSWWSYY and CDR2 is QGS in the germline V gene. J gave up 4 bases and V 1 base, and 21 bases lay outside the gene matches. This CDR3 contains 21 residues. CDR3 loop: CALGEPWSLRALGDTNDKLIF. Written as DNA, the CDR3 is TGTGCTCTTGGGGAACCATGGAGCCTACGAGCTTTGGGGGATACAAACGATAAACTCATCTTT.

This clone was recorded a few times. The rearrangement joins TRDV1 to TRDJ1; D gene uncertain. Trimming pared 0 bases from V and 1 base from J, leaving 18 bases between. The CDR3 spans 18 residues. Germline CDR1 is TSWWSYY and CDR2 is QGS. DNA of the CDR3: TGTGCTCTTGGGGAACTGGACCCTAGCGGGCATCCCACCGATAAACTCATCTTT. Protein: CALGELDPSGHPTDKLIF.

This clone showed up just a few times. The chain recombines TRDV1 with TRDJ1, with D possibly TRDD3 on 10 matching bases. V was clipped by 0 bases and J by 3 bases, with 38 bases between them. This CDR3 has 24 amino acids. The V gene's germline CDR1 is TSWWSYY and CDR2 QGS. The CDR3 DNA sequence: TGTGCTCTTGGGGAACTTCCTTCCTACGTGGAGGGTACTGGGGGATTACCTGTCGCCGATAAACTCATCTTT. As protein: CALGELPSYVEGTGGLPVADKLIF.

V and J are TRDV1 and TRDJ1; 7 bases are a match to TRDD2. The J segment lost 0 bases and the V segment lost 4 bases, leaving 2 bases of the junction unmatched. The CDR3 loop spans 14 amino acids. Germline V lookup: CDR1 TSWWSYY, CDR2 QGS. The CDR3 DNA sequence: TGTGCTCTTGGGGGACCTTCCTACACCGATAAACTCATCTTT. This sequence encodes CALGGPSYTDKLIF.